This is a list of T cell receptor beta chains from one sample in a study of shared clonotypes between healthy human individuals. Measured with immunoSEQ multiplex PCR; TCRdb has only the in-frame clones, and not every one. The table includes 1,500,000 or so clones, over 95% detected once. Sequencing was carried out using naive CD4+ T cells sorted from blood. These TCRs come from a man aged 25 to 40 in good health. CDR3s include the opening cysteine and the closing phenylalanine or tryptophan. A D gene is named only where the DNA matches it firmly. Clone size, where shown, is once, few, many, or a class for clones that have expanded.

cdr3_nt	cdr3_aa	d_call	j_call	clone_size	v_call
TGCGCCAGCAGGCAGGTGAAGGGGCTGGGAGAGACCCAGTACTTC	CASRQVKGLGETQYF	-	TRBJ2-5	-	TRBV5-1
TGTGCCAGCAGATCCTGGGGACGGGACTATGGCTACACCTTC	CASRSWGRDYGYTF	-	TRBJ1-2	-	TRBV9
TGTGCCAGCAGCACCTTTACAGGGGGGCGTGAAAAACTGTTTTTT	CASSTFTGGREKLFF	TRBD1	TRBJ1-4	-	TRBV9
TGTGCCAGCAGTCAACTAGACAATGAGCAGTTCTTC	CASSQLDNEQFF	-	TRBJ2-1	-	TRBV6-6
TGTGCCAGCAGAGGACTGATCGGCGATGGCTACAATGAGCAGTTCTTC	CASRGLIGDGYNEQFF	-	TRBJ2-1	-	TRBV6-8
TGTGCCAGCAGCGTTGGATTCCGGGAGGGTGGAAATACGCAGTATTTT	CASSVGFREGGNTQYF	TRBD2	TRBJ2-3	-	TRBV9
TGTGCCAGCAGCTTAGAAGGGGGTTACGAGCAGTACTTC	CASSLEGGYEQYF	-	TRBJ2-7	-	TRBV7-9
TGCGCCAGCAGCTTGGGGGGACAGCAAGAGACCCAGTACTTC	CASSLGGQQETQYF	TRBD1	TRBJ2-5	-	TRBV5-1
TGTGCCTGGAGTGTCCCCCCGCAGTATTTT	CAWSVPPQYF	-	TRBJ2-3	once	TRBV30
TGTGCCAGCAGTGGGGACAGTTATGGGTACGAGCAGTACTTC	CASSGDSYGYEQYF	TRBD1	TRBJ2-7	-	TRBV9
TGCAGCGTTGTTAAGTTGAGGGACAGGGTCTTAAATGAGCAGTTCTTC	CSVVKLRDRVLNEQFF	TRBD1	TRBJ2-1	-	TRBV29-1
TGTGCCACCGGCGACTGGAGCTCCTACAATGAGCAGTTCTTC	CATGDWSSYNEQFF	-	TRBJ2-1	-	TRBV15
TGTGCCAGCAGTGCCCACCCGACCGGGACAGGGCCCCCTTATAGCAATCAGCCCCAGCATTTT	CASSAHPTGTGPPYSNQPQHF	TRBD1	TRBJ1-5	-	TRBV28
TGTGCCAGCAGTTTTCGCAGGCCCGCAGATACGCAGTATTTT	CASSFRRPADTQYF	-	TRBJ2-3	-	TRBV27
TGTGCCAGCAGTCCCCGGGCCTCCTACAATGAGCAGTTCTTC	CASSPRASYNEQFF	-	TRBJ2-1	-	TRBV5-8
TGTGCCAGCTCACCAGTACAATTGTCACCGGTAAAAGACCAAGAGACCCAGTACTTC	CASSPVQLSPVKDQETQYF	-	TRBJ2-5	-	TRBV18
TGCGCCAGCAGCCAGGAAATTGCAGTCTCTGGGGAGCTGTTTTTT	CASSQEIAVSGELFF	-	TRBJ2-2	-	TRBV4-3
TGTGCCAGCAGTTATGTTGGCGGGAGGGTGGCGGGCAATGAGCAGTTCTTC	CASSYVGGRVAGNEQFF	TRBD2	TRBJ2-1	-	TRBV7-3
TGTCTATCAACAGCGGTCGGTCTAGCGGGAGAAGAGCAGTACTTC	CLSTAVGLAGEEQYF	TRBD2	TRBJ2-7	-	TRBV18
TGTGCCAGCATTCCGGGACAGGGCTACAATGAGCAGTTCTTC	CASIPGQGYNEQFF	TRBD1	TRBJ2-1	-	TRBV2
TGTGCCACCAGCAGAGATCTGGTTGGCTACAATGAGCAGTTCTTC	CATSRDLVGYNEQFF	-	TRBJ2-1	-	TRBV15
TGTGCCAGCAGCCCCCGGGGAGGGGGACCCGGGGAGCTGTTTTTT	CASSPRGGGPGELFF	-	TRBJ2-2	-	TRBV9
TGTGCCAGCAGCTTAGTCCCGGGACGGGGGCCCTTAAGCGAGGACGCCGAGACCCAGTACTTC	CASSLVPGRGPLSEDAETQYF	-	TRBJ2-5	-	TRBV7-6
TGTGCCAGCTCACCACCGGGCGACAGTGGATACAATGAGCAGTTCTTC	CASSPPGDSGYNEQFF	-	TRBJ2-1	-	TRBV18
TGTGCCAGCAGTTACAGGGGCACCGGGGAGCTGTTTTTT	CASSYRGTGELFF	TRBD1	TRBJ2-2	-	TRBV7-8
TGTGCCAGCAGTGAAGGGGAGTACACTGAAGCTTTCTTT	CASSEGEYTEAFF	-	TRBJ1-1	once	TRBV28
TGTGCCAGCACCGCTGGGGACAGGGGGACAGATACGCAGTATTTT	CASTAGDRGTDTQYF	TRBD1	TRBJ2-3	-	TRBV2
TGTGCCACCAGCAGGCCGAGCTCCTACAATGAGCAGTTCTTC	CATSRPSSYNEQFF	-	TRBJ2-1	-	TRBV15
TGTGCCAGCAGCGTAGAGGACAGTTGGATGAACACTGAAGCTTTCTTT	CASSVEDSWMNTEAFF	-	TRBJ1-1	-	TRBV9
TGTGCCAGCAGCTTAGCGCTCTGGACTAGCGGGAGTTCCTACAATGAGCAGTTCTTC	CASSLALWTSGSSYNEQFF	TRBD2	TRBJ2-1	-	TRBV7-6
TGTGCCAGCAGTTATACAGGGAGGAATGAGCAGTTCTTC	CASSYTGRNEQFF	-	TRBJ2-1	-	TRBV6-5
TGCAGCGTCAGCAGAGGGACCCCGAACACCGGGGAGCTGTTTTTT	CSVSRGTPNTGELFF	-	TRBJ2-2	-	TRBV29-1
TGTGCCAGCAGCTTACCCCCACAGGGAACGAACACCGGGGAGCTGTTTTTT	CASSLPPQGTNTGELFF	-	TRBJ2-2	-	TRBV11-2
TGCGCCAGCAGTGAGTCGACTGGACTCCAAGAGACCCAGTACTTC	CASSESTGLQETQYF	-	TRBJ2-5	-	TRBV10-1
TGTGCCAGCAGTGAAGCGATGATCACAGATACGCAGTATTTT	CASSEAMITDTQYF	-	TRBJ2-3	-	TRBV6-1
TGTGCCAGCAGTTACCCACCACAGGGGTTTATCAACGAGCAGTACTTC	CASSYPPQGFINEQYF	TRBD1	TRBJ2-7	-	TRBV6-6
TGTGCCAGCAGCTTAGGGGTATCGGGGACTGAAGCTTTCTTT	CASSLGVSGTEAFF	-	TRBJ1-1	-	TRBV11-2
TGTGCCAGTAGTATGGCGGGGATCGCCTACGAGCAGTACTTC	CASSMAGIAYEQYF	-	TRBJ2-7	-	TRBV19
TGTGCCAGCAGCTTAGCCGGTAATGAGCAGTTCTTC	CASSLAGNEQFF	-	TRBJ2-1	-	TRBV5-5
TGTGCCAGCAGTGAGACGGCTAGCGGGGGCTACAATGAGCAGTTCTTC	CASSETASGGYNEQFF	TRBD2	TRBJ2-1	-	TRBV9
TGTGCCAGCAGTGAGGGGACGGGAGGAGCTTTCTTT	CASSEGTGGAFF	-	TRBJ1-1	-	TRBV25-1
TGTGCCAGCTCCCGCGGGGATACGCAGTATTTT	CASSRGDTQYF	-	TRBJ2-3	-	TRBV18
TGCGCCAGCAGTGGTCCGGGGGAGACCCAGTACTTC	CASSGPGETQYF	-	TRBJ2-5	-	TRBV10-1
TGTGCCAGCAGCCCGGGACACTACTACGAGCAGTACTTC	CASSPGHYYEQYF	-	TRBJ2-7	once	TRBV7-4
TGTGCCAGCAGCGTAGCGGGAGGGACTGAGCAGTTCTTC	CASSVAGGTEQFF	TRBD2	TRBJ2-1	-	TRBV9
TGTGCCAGCAGACCTAGACACCCCCGGCCCACAGATACGCAGTATTTT	CASRPRHPRPTDTQYF	-	TRBJ2-3	-	TRBV2
TGCGCCAGCAGCCCAGAAGGACAGATCTACGAGCAGTACTTC	CASSPEGQIYEQYF	-	TRBJ2-7	-	TRBV5-1
TGTGCCAGCACCACAGGGGTAGCGGGAGTCACCGGGACCGGGGAGCTGTTTTTT	CASTTGVAGVTGTGELFF	TRBD2	TRBJ2-2	once	TRBV11-2
TGTGCCAGCAGCCCGGGACGGGGAAACACTGAAGCTTTCTTT	CASSPGRGNTEAFF	-	TRBJ1-1	-	TRBV5-4
TGTGCCAGTAGCTTAAGAACAGGACGACAAGAGACCCAGTACTTC	CASSLRTGRQETQYF	-	TRBJ2-5	-	TRBV19